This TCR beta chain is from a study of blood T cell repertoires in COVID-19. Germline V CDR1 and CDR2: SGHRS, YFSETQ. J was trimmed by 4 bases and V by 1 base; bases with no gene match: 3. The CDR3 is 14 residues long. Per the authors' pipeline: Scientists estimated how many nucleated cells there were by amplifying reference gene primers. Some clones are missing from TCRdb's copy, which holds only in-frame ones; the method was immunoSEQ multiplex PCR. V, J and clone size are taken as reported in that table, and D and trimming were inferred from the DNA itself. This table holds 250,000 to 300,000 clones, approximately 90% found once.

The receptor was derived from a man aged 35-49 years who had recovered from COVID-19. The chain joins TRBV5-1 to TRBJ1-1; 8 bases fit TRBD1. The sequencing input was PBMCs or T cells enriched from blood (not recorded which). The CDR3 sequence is CASSLTGGTTEAFF. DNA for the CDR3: TGCGCCAGCAGCTTGACAGGGGGTACCACTGAAGCTTTCTTT.